This TCR beta chain appears in the sequencing data of a study of neurological immune-mediated disorders. TCRdb re-derived calls from the 5' RACE reads in MiXCR, one entry per CDR3 protein. The sample includes over 30,000 distinct CDR3 sequences, about 12% of them seen just once. Regarding the study as a whole: None of the CDR3 amino acid sequences in expanded clones turned up in more than one subject, which points to private repertoires in all groups.

This clonotype was seen many times. Its antigen is unknown. Germline V CDR1 and CDR2: SQVTM, ANQGSEA. The germline V and J ends were trimmed by 6 bases and 4 bases, with 12 bases remaining between them. This CDR3 has 12 amino acids. Time point meaning: longitudinal time-point 2. Sequenced input: PBMCs. This clonotype originated in a middle-aged woman in good health. The chain uses TRBV29-1 and TRBJ1-2, with D perhaps matching TRBD1 (6 bases). CDR3 amino acids: CSVADSGYGYTF. The DNA of the CDR3 is TGCAGCGTGGCGGACAGCGGCTATGGCTACACCTTC.